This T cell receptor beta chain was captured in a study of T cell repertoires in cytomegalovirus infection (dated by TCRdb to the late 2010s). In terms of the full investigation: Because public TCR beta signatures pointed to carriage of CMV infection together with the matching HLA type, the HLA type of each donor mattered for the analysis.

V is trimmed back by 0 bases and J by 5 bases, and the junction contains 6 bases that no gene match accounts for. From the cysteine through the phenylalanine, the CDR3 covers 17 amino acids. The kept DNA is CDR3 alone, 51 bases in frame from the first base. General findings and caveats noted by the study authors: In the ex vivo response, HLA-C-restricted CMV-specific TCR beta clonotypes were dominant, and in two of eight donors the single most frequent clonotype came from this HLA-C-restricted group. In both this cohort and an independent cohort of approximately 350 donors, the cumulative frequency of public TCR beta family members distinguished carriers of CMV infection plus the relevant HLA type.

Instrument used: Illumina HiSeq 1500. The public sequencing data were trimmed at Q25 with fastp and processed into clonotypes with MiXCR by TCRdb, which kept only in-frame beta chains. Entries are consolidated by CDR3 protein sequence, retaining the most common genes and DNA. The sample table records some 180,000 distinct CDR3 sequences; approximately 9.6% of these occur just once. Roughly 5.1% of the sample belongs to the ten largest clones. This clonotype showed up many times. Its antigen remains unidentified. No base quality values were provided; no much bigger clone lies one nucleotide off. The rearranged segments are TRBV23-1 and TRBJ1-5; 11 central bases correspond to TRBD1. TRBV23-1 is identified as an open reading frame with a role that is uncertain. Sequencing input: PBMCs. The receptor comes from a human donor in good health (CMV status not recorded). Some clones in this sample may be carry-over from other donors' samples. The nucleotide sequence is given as TGCGCCAGCAGTCAATCCCCAGGACAGGGGGCCTATCAGCCCCAGCATTTT. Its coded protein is CASSQSPGQGAYQPQHF.